The 8 T cell receptor beta chains in this list originate from one sample, sequenced in a study of blood T cells in healthy people across ages. The authors ran a second PCR of 7 to 11 cycles using a sample-barcoded 5' primer and a J-beta primer mix. MiXCR, run by TCRdb on the 5' RACE reads, gives a single entry per CDR3 protein. Among under 800,000 distinct CDR3 sequences listed, 43% were seen once. The sample comprised blood. All receptors come from a woman in her fifties or sixties in good health.

The V and J genes are TRBV7-9 and TRBJ2-4; 8 positions agree with TRBD1. The J call may be mistaken, given a closer DNA end match to TRBJ2-7. This CDR3 contains 14 residues. CDR1 and CDR2 (germline): SEHNR, FQNEAQ (reference sequence). CDR3 sequence reads: CASSLNQGALEQYF. CDR3 in DNA: TGTGCCAGCAGCTTAAATCAGGGGGCTCTCGAGCAGTACTTC.

The V and J genes are TRBV12-3 or TRBV12-4 and TRBJ2-3; D not resolved. Trimming took 7 bases from V and 0 from J, leaving 8 bases between them. The CDR3 sequence is 13 residues long. CDR3 residues: CASNPTSTDTQYF. CDR3 in DNA: TGTGCCAGCAACCCCACTAGCACAGATACGCAGTATTTT.

The chain couples TRBV2 to TRBJ1-2, with D possibly matching TRBD1 (5 bases). CDR1 and CDR2 from the germline V gene are SNHLY and FYNNEI. This CDR3 is built from 13 residues. V lost 2 bases to trimming and J lost 8 bases, with 12 bases between them. CDR3 sequence: CASSERGAGGYTF. CDR3 sequence (DNA): TGTGCCAGCAGTGAACGAGGGGCAGGCGGCTACACCTTC.

This clonotype was found many times. The J gene is TRBJ1-2, the V gene TRBV27, with 9 bases identical to TRBD1. There are 16 residues in the CDR3. Trimming removed 5 bases from V and 3 bases from J; junction bases left unmatched: 10. Germline V gene sequence: CDR1 MNHEY, CDR2 SMNVEV (reference sequence). The CDR3 bases are TGTGCCAGCAGTCCTAATAACAGGGGGCGGGACTATGGCTACACCTTC. Protein sequence: CASSPNNRGRDYGYTF.

Remarks on this clonotype: At one of its ends the junction is not consistent with the germline gene, which may arise from a read error. The rearrangement uses TRBV5-1 and TRBJ2-3; D unresolved. Germline-derived CDR1 and CDR2 are SGHRS and YFSETQ. This CDR3 comprises 14 residues. CDR3 coding DNA: TGCGCCAGCAGCCTCAACGGTGCGCCAGACACGCAGTATTTT. It encodes CASSLNGAPDTQYF.

There are a few counts of this clonotype. The gene calls are TRBV5-1 and TRBJ2-7; 9 bases agree with TRBD1. The germline gives CDR1 SGHRS, CDR2 YFSETQ. CDR3 length: 16 residues. Unmatched junction bases numbered 8, after V lost 3 bases and J lost 1 base. The CDR3 reads CASSSGTGYSSYEQYF. The CDR3 nucleotides read TGCGCCAGCAGCTCCGGGACAGGGTACTCTTCCTACGAGCAGTACTTC. Filled out from reference TRBV5-1 and TRBJ2-7, the complete variable domain reads KAGVTQTPRYLIKTRGQQVTLSCSPISGHRSVSWYQQTPGQGLQFLFEYFSETQRNKGNFPGRFSGRQFSNSRSEMNVSTLELGDSALYLCASSSGTGYSSYEQYFGPGTRLTVT.

This clonotype occurred many times. The chain couples TRBV20-1 to TRBJ1-5; TRBD1 matches 9 bases. Germline V gives CDR1 DFQATT, CDR2 SNEGSKA (reference sequence). The V gene end was trimmed by 0 bases and the J gene end by 5 bases; junction bases not matched to a gene: 5. The CDR3 sequence is 15 residues long. The CDR3 loop reads CSARDLRTGDQPQHF. In nucleotides, the CDR3 is TGCAGTGCTAGAGATCTACGGACAGGGGATCAGCCCCAGCATTTT.

The chain links TRBV25-1 to TRBJ2-4; D might be TRBD1 or TRBD2, each matching 5 bases. CDR1 MGHDK and CDR2 SYGVNS come from the germline V gene. The germline V and J ends were trimmed by 4 bases and 1 base, with 8 bases remaining between them. The CDR3 is 14 residues long. The CDR3 loop reads CASSGWGAKNIQYF. CDR3 coding DNA: TGTGCCAGCAGTGGCTGGGGGGCCAAAAACATTCAGTACTTC.